A selection of T cell receptor beta chains follows, all from one sample in a study of shared clonotypes between healthy human individuals. The table came from immunoSEQ multiplex PCR; TCRdb's copy has only in-frame clones and leaves some out. Altogether some 2.4 million clones are present, more than 85% being singletons, with the ten largest covering about 0.38%. Sequenced: naive CD4+ T cells from PBMCs. The receptors derive from a man younger than 30 in good health. Some clones in this sample may be carry-over from other donors' samples. The CDR3 runs from the conserved cysteine through the conserved F or W. The order of the fields is D gene, V gene, J gene, clone size, CDR3 DNA, CDR3 protein. D genes are given only for firm matches. Size values are once, few and many counts, or a class for expanded clones, and some rows have none.

>.|TRBV27|TRBJ2-5|.
TGTGCCAGCAGTACCATTAGCGGATATCAAGAGACCCAGTACTTC
CASSTISGYQETQYF
>TRBD1|TRBV5-8|TRBJ1-2|once
TGTGCCAGCAGCTTGAATTACAGGGGTTCTGGCTACACCTTC
CASSLNYRGSGYTF
>.|TRBV19|TRBJ1-5|.
TGTGCCAGTAGTACCCGACGGGGGGATCTGACCCAGCATTTT
CASSTRRGDLTQHF
>TRBD1|TRBV6-5|TRBJ2-3|.
TGTGCCAGCAGTTACAACCACAGGGGTTGGGGTACGCAGTATTTT
CASSYNHRGWGTQYF
>.|TRBV30|TRBJ1-5|few
TGTGCCTGGAATAATGAGGGGAGCGGGCCCCAGCATTTT
CAWNNEGSGPQHF
>TRBD1|TRBV2|TRBJ1-3|.
TGTGCCAGCTCCCGGGACAGGGCTGGAAACACCATATATTTT
CASSRDRAGNTIYF
>TRBD2|TRBV29-1|TRBJ2-1|once
TGCAGCGTTGATACCACCCTAGCGGGAGTGTACAATGAGCAGTTCTTC
CSVDTTLAGVYNEQFF
>TRBD1|TRBV5-1|TRBJ1-1|.
TGCGCCAGCAGCGTTGACAGGGGGACTTACACTGAAGCTTTCTTT
CASSVDRGTYTEAFF
>.|TRBV20-1|TRBJ2-7|.
TGCAGTGGGGGGAGCTACGAGCAGTACTTC
CSGGSYEQYF
>TRBD1|TRBV5-6|TRBJ2-4|.
TGTGCCAGCAGCTTGGTGGGGGACAGGGGCCAAAACATTCAGTACTTC
CASSLVGDRGQNIQYF
>.|TRBV18|TRBJ2-2|.
TGTGCCAGCTCCACCAGCCCAGTTCCGAACACCGGGGAGCTGTTTTTT
CASSTSPVPNTGELFF
>.|TRBV9|TRBJ2-2|.
TGTGCCAGCAGCGTACCTGGACCGGGCACCGGGGAGCTGTTTTTT
CASSVPGPGTGELFF
>TRBD2|TRBV29-1|TRBJ2-1|.
TGCAGCGTTGGGGGGACTAGCGGGCCCTACAATGAGCAGTTCTTC
CSVGGTSGPYNEQFF
>TRBD2|TRBV18|TRBJ2-3|.
TGTGCCAGCTCACTAGCACTAGCGGCCAGCACAGATACGCAGTATTTT
CASSLALAASTDTQYF
>.|TRBV5-1|TRBJ1-2|few
TGCGCCAGCAGCGGGATCTATGGCTACACCTTC
CASSGIYGYTF
>TRBD2|TRBV18|TRBJ2-7|.
TGTGCCAGCTCACCGACTAGCGGTCACTACGAGCAGTACTTC
CASSPTSGHYEQYF
>.|TRBV5-1|TRBJ1-1|.
TGCGCCAGCAGCTTATCCCAGCCCTCTGAAGCTTTCTTT
CASSLSQPSEAFF